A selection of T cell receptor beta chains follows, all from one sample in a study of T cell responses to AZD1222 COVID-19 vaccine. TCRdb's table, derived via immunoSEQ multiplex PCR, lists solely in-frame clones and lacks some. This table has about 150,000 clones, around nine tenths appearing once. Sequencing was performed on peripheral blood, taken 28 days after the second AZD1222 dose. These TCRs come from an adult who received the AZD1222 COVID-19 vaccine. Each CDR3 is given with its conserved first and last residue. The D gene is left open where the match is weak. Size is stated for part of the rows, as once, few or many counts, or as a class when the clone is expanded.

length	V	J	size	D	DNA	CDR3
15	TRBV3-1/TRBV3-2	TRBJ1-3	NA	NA	TGTGCCAGCAGCCAAGGGGGGGGCACTGGAAACACCATATATTTT	CASSQGGGTGNTIYF
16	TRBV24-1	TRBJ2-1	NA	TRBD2	TGTGCCACCAGCGGAAAAACTAGCGGGGGGGCCGATGAGCAGTTCTTC	CATSGKTSGGADEQFF
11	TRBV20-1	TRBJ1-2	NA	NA	TGCAGTGCCCGTGGAGGGGGGCTCTACACCTTC	CSARGGGLYTF
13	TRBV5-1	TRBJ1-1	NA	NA	TGCGCCAGCAGCTTCGTAGGGAACACTGAAGCTTTCTTT	CASSFVGNTEAFF
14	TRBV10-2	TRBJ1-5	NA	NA	TGCGCCAGCAGTCAGGGAGGGGAAAATCAGCCCCAGCATTTT	CASSQGGENQPQHF
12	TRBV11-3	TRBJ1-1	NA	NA	TGTGCCAGCAGCTCCAAGGACACTGAAGCTTTCTTT	CASSSKDTEAFF
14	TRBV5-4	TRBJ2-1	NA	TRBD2	TGTGCCAGCAGCTTGGAAGGGACTAGCGGGCGAGAGTTCTTC	CASSLEGTSGREFF
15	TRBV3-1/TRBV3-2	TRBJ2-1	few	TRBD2	TGTGCCAGCAGCCAAGATAGCGGGAGCTACAATGAGCAGTTCTTC	CASSQDSGSYNEQFF
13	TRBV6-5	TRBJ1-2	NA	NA	TGTGCCAGCAGTCCGGACAGTCCGCGGGGCTACACCTTC	CASSPDSPRGYTF
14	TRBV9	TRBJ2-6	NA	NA	TGTGCCAGCAGCGTAAGCTCTGGGGCCAACGTCCTGACTTTC	CASSVSSGANVLTF
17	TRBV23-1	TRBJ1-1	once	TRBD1	TGCGCCAGCAGTCATCAGGACAGGGGGCGAATGAACACTGAAGCTTTCTTT	CASSHQDRGRMNTEAFF
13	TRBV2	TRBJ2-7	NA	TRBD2	TGTGCCACCTGGACTAGCGGGAGTTACGAGCAGTACTTC	CATWTSGSYEQYF
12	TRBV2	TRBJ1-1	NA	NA	TGTGCCAGCGTCAGGGTGGGGACTGAAGCTTTCTTT	CASVRVGTEAFF
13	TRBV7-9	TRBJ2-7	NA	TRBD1	TGTGCCAGCGGCCGTCGAGGACAGGGTAAGAAGTACTTC	CASGRRGQGKKYF
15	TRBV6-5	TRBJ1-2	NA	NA	TGTGCCAGCAGTTACATCTCGGGCGGTGGCGGTGGCTACACCTTC	CASSYISGGGGGYTF
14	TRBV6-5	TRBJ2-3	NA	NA	TGTGCCAGCAGTCGCGAGGGTAGGGGTGATACGCAGTATTTT	CASSREGRGDTQYF
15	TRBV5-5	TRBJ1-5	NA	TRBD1	TGTGCCAGCAGTTCGGACAGGGGGAGGCTTCAGCCCCAGCATTTT	CASSSDRGRLQPQHF
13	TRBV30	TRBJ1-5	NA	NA	TGTGCCTGGAGTTGGGGGGTTGACCAGCCCCAGCATTTT	CAWSWGVDQPQHF
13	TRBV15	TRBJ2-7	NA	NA	TGTGCCACCGCAGGGGGGGAGCACTACGAGCAGTACTTC	CATAGGEHYEQYF
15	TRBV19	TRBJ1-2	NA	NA	TGTGCCAGTAGTACAGGGGCTCCAGCTAACTATGGCTACACCTTC	CASSTGAPANYGYTF
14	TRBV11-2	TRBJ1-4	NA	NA	TGTGCCAGCAGCTCCGACAGCTCTAATGAAAAACTGTTTTTT	CASSSDSSNEKLFF
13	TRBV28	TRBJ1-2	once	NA	TGTGCCAGCAGTTTTGGACTGTTTTATGGCTACACCTTC	CASSFGLFYGYTF